The present T cell receptor (beta chain) was sequenced within a study of control samples from healthy donors and cancer patients. Libraries were prepared by immunoSEQ multiplex PCR; TCRdb keeps only in-frame clonotypes and omits some of them. Seen here are about 120,000 clones, approximately 90% observed once, and the top ten hold around 7.6%. Germline CDR1 and CDR2: LGHNA and YSLEER. The CDR3 covers 16 residues. V shed 2 bases and J 5 bases; nucleotides not matched to a gene: 5. This sequence was found in a woman aged 18-30 years in good health. The sample was blood. The J gene is TRBJ2-1, the V gene TRBV4-3; 11 bases are a match to TRBD2. In DNA form, the CDR3 reads TGCGCCAGCAGCCAACCGACTAGCGGGGTTAACAATGAGCAGTTCTTC. This sequence encodes CASSQPTSGVNNEQFF.